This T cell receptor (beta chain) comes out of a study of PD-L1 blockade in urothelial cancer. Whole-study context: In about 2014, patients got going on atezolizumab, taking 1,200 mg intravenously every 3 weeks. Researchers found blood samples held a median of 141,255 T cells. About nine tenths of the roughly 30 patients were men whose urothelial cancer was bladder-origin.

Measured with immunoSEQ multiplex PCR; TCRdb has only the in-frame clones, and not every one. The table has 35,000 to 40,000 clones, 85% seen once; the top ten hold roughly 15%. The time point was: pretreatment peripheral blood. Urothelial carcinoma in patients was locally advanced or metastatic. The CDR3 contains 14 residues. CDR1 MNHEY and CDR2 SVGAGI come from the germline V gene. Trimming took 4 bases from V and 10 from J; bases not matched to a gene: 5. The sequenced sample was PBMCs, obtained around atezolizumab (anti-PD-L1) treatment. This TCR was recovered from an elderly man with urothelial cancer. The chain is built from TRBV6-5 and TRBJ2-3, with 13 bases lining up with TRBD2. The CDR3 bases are TGTGCCAGCAGTTGGGGACTAGCGGGACGGTCGCAGTATTTT. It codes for CASSWGLAGRSQYF.